Following are 12 T cell receptor beta chains from one sample sequenced in a study of breast tumors, draining lymph nodes, adjacent tissues. TCRdb redid the calling of the multiplex PCR reads with MiXCR, one entry per CDR3 protein. This repertoire shows 150,000 to 200,000 distinct CDR3 sequences, 30% to 35% found once; its top ten account for over 3.5%. Axillary draining lymph nodes of breast cancer patients supplied the node samples. Sequenced: axillary lymph node tissue. The receptor source for this set is a female donor with breast cancer. Some clones in this sample may be carry-over from other donors' samples.

The table lists this clonotype with many counts. The chain joins TRBV15 to TRBJ1-4; a weak D match, TRBD1 (6 bases). V lost 10 bases and J 8 bases, leaving 17 bases between the germline ends. The CDR3 spans 13 residues. The germline CDR1 and CDR2 sequences are LNHNV and YYDKDF (reference sequence). The CDR3 spells CAKGGGGWEKLFF. CDR3 DNA: TGTGCCAAAGGGGGGGGGGGGTGGGAAAAACTGTTTTTT.

The chain combines TRBV29-1 with TRBJ2-2; 8 bases agree with TRBD1. CDR3 size: 13 residues. V shed 7 bases, J shed 1 base, and the junction held 2 bases outside the gene matches. Germline CDR1 is SQVTM and CDR2 is ANQGSEA. The CDR3 spells CSGTGLNTGELFF. DNA of the CDR3: TGCAGCGGGACAGGGCTGAACACCGGGGAGCTGTTTTTT.

This clonotype was counted a few times. This may be a read error: a much more frequent sequence differs by one nucleotide. This chain joins TRBV30 and TRBJ1-5; no definite D call. The CDR3 has 13 amino acids. Germline-derived CDR1 and CDR2 are GTSNPN and SVGIG (reference sequence). V was shortened by 5 bases and J by 2 bases, with 10 bases between the two germline ends. Here the CDR3 DNA reads TGTGCCTGGGGTGCTCTCCGCAATCAGCCCCAGCATTTT. The encoded protein is CAWGALRNQPQHF.

The gene calls are TRBV29-1 and TRBJ2-7; TRBD2 matches at 10 bases. Germline V lookup: CDR1 SQVTM, CDR2 ANQGSEA. J gave up 5 bases and V 4 bases, and 11 bases lay outside the gene matches. CDR3 length: 15 amino acids. As DNA, the CDR3 is TGCAGCGTTGCCTTCACTAGCGGGATCATCCACGAGCAGTACTTC. This codes for CSVAFTSGIIHEQYF.

This clonotype has at least ten counts. The chain uses TRBV15 and TRBJ2-1, with 8 bases fitting TRBD2. V shed 0 bases and J 13 bases; nucleotides not matched to a gene: 5. In germline, CDR1 is LNHNV, CDR2 YYDKDF (reference sequence). CDR3 length: 13 residues. Here the CDR3 reads CATSRDLAGGQFF. CDR3 nucleotides: TGTGCCACCAGCAGAGATCTCGCGGGAGGACAGTTCTTC.

A few counts support this clonotype. This chain links TRBV28 with TRBJ1-2, with D maybe TRBD1 (6 bases). Trimming left V 2 bases short and J 7 bases short, with 11 bases between. Germline V gives CDR1 MDHEN, CDR2 SYDVKM. The CDR3 is 13 amino acids. The CDR3 region has the DNA TGTGCCAGCAGTTTAGTGACAGGTAGTGGCTACACCTTC. Translated: CASSLVTGSGYTF.

This clonotype occurred many times. The chain recombines TRBV6-5 with TRBJ2-5; D gene unclear. The CDR3 runs to 13 residues. Trimming stripped 2 bases from V and 5 bases from J, with 9 bases between. Germline-derived CDR1 and CDR2 are MNHEY and SVGAGI. The CDR3 nucleotides read TGTGCCAGCAGTTACATTTCCGGGGAGACCCAGTACTTC. It translates to CASSYISGETQYF.

This clonotype was found many times. Here the CDR3 reads CASSVEGGKTDTQYF. The DNA for the CDR3 is TGTGCCAGCAGCGTAGAAGGCGGGAAGACAGATACGCAGTATTTT. The V and J genes are TRBV9 and TRBJ2-3, with D maybe TRBD2 (6 bases). The CDR3 is 15 residues long. V was trimmed by 0 bases and J by 3 bases, leaving 11 bases between them. Germline V gene sequence: CDR1 SGDLS, CDR2 YYNGEE. Full variable domain (outside the CDR3, taken from reference TRBV9 and TRBJ2-3): DSGVTQTPKHLITATGQRVTLRCSPRSGDLSVYWYQQSLDQGLQFLIQYYNGEERAKGNILERFSAQQFPDLHSELNLSSLELGDSALYFCASSVEGGKTDTQYFGPGTRLTVL.

This clonotype was observed a handful of times. V usage is TRBV27 and J usage is TRBJ2-3; 12 bases line up with TRBD2. Germline V gives CDR1 MNHEY, CDR2 SMNVEV (reference sequence). Losses at the gene ends were 2 bases for V and 9 bases for J; bases not matched to a gene: 3. This CDR3 has 14 amino acids. CDR3 sequence reads: CASSLTSGGKTQYF. DNA for the CDR3: TGTGCCAGCAGTTTAACTAGCGGGGGGAAAACGCAGTATTTT.

The chain employs TRBV6-5 and TRBJ2-3; the match to TRBD1 covers 9 bases. V was pared by 5 bases and J by 2 bases, with 8 bases of the junction left unmatched. This CDR3 comprises 16 residues. CDR1 MNHEY and CDR2 SVGAGI come from the germline V gene. CDR3 in DNA: TGTGCCAGCAGTGTACGGGACAGGGTATCCACAGATACGCAGTATTTT. Its protein product is CASSVRDRVSTDTQYF.

This clonotype has at least ten counts. V and J are TRBV19 and TRBJ2-7; D is perhaps TRBD1 (6 bases). The CDR3 runs to 17 residues. The V gene's germline CDR1 is LNHDA and CDR2 SQIVND (reference sequence). Deletions cut 1 base from V and 4 bases from J, with 20 bases between. The CDR3 coding sequence is TGTGCCAGTAGTATAGTAGGATCCGGAACAGGGCTATACGAGCAGTACTTC. It specifies CASSIVGSGTGLYEQYF.

This clonotype appeared many times. The V call is TRBV5-1, the J call TRBJ2-2; 12 bases line up with TRBD2. Germline V gene lookup returns CDR1 SGHRS and CDR2 YFSETQ. V was clipped by 4 bases and J by 2 bases; unmatched bases: 6. This CDR3 comprises 17 residues. CDR3 amino acids: CASSLTSGGTNTGELFF. The CDR3 DNA reads TGCGCCAGCAGCCTGACTAGCGGGGGAACAAACACCGGGGAGCTGTTTTTT.